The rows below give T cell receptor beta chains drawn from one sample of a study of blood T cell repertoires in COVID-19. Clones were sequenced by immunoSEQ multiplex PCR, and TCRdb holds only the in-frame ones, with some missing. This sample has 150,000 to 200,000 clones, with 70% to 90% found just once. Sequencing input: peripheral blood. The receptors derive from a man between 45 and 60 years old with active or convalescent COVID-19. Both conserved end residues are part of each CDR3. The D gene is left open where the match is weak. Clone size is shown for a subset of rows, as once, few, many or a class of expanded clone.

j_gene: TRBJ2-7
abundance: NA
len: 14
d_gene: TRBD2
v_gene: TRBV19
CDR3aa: CATRERGAFYEQYF
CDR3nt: TGTGCCACCAGGGAGCGGGGGGCCTTCTACGAGCAGTACTTC

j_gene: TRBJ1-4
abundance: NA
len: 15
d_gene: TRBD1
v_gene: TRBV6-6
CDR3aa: CASSYIGTGDEKLFF
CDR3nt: TGTGCCAGCAGTTACATCGGGACAGGGGATGAAAAACTGTTTTTT

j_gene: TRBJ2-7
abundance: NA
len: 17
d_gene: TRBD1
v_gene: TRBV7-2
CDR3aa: CASSFPGQGKTPYEQYF
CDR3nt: TGTGCCAGCAGCTTTCCGGGACAGGGAAAAACCCCCTACGAGCAGTACTTC

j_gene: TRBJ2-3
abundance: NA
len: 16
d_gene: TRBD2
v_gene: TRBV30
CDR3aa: CAWSPGLAGGGDTQYF
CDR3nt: TGTGCCTGGTCACCGGGACTAGCGGGAGGGGGGGATACGCAGTATTTT

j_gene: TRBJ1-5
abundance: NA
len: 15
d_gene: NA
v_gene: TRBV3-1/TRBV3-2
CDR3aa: CASSQGGGSNQPQHF
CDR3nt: TGTGCCAGCAGCCAAGGCGGGGGAAGCAATCAGCCCCAGCATTTT

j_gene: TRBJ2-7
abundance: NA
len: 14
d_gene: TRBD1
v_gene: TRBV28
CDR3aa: CASNRGQGTYEQYF
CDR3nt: TGTGCCAGCAATAGGGGACAGGGGACTTACGAGCAGTACTTC

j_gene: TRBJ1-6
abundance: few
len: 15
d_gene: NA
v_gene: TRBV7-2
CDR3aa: CASSLGVRADSPLHF
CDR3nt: TGTGCCAGCAGCTTAGGTGTCAGGGCGGATTCACCCCTCCACTTT

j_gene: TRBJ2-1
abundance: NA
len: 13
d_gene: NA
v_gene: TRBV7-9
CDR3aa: CASSLPQINEQFF
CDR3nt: TGTGCCAGCAGCTTACCACAGATCAATGAGCAGTTCTTC

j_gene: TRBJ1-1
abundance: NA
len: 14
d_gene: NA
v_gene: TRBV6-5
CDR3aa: CASRAGIGRTEAFF
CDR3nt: TGTGCCAGCAGGGCAGGGATTGGAAGGACTGAAGCTTTCTTT

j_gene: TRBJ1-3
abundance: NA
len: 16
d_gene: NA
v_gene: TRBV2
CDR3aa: CASSLNLLTTGNTIYF
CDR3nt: TGTGCCAGCAGTTTGAACCTCCTGACAACTGGAAACACCATATATTTT

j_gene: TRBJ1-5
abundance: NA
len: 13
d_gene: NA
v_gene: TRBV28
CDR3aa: CASSPPGYQPQHF
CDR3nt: TGTGCCAGCAGTCCACCGGGTTATCAGCCCCAGCATTTT

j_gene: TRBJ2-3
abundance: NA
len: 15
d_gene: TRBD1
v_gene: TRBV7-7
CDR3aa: CASSRLTGGADTQYF
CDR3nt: TGTGCCAGCAGCCGTTTGACAGGGGGGGCAGATACGCAGTATTTT

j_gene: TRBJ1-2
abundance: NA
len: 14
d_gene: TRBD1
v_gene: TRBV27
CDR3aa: CASKTRTGSLGYTF
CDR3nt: TGTGCCAGCAAAACACGGACAGGCTCCCTTGGCTACACCTTC

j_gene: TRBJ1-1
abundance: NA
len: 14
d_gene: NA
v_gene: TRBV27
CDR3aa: CASSQSRRNTEAFF
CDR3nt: TGTGCCAGCAGTCAAAGTAGGAGGAACACTGAAGCTTTCTTT

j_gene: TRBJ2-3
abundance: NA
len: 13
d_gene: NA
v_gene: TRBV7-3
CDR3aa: CASSAPGSEAQYF
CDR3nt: TGTGCCAGCAGCGCCCCTGGGAGTGAGGCGCAGTATTTT

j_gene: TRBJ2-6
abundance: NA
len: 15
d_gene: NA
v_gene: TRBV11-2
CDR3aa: CASSLSGAGANVLTF
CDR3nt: TGTGCCAGCAGCTTAAGCGGTGCTGGGGCCAACGTCCTGACTTTC

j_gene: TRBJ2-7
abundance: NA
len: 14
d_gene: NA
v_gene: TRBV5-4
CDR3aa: CASSLGGRPHEQYF
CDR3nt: TGTGCCAGCAGCTTGGGGGGGAGGCCCCACGAGCAGTACTTC

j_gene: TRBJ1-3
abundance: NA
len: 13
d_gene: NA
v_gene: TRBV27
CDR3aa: CASSLYSGNTIYF
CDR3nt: TGTGCCAGCAGTTTGTACTCAGGAAACACCATATATTTT

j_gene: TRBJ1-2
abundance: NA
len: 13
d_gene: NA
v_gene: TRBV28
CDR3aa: CASTGSQLYGYTF
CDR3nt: TGTGCCAGCACGGGGTCGCAGCTCTATGGCTACACCTTC

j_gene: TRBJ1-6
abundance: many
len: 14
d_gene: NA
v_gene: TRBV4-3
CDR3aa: CASSPGLPNSPLHF
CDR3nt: TGCGCCAGCAGCCCCGGACTACCTAATTCACCCCTCCACTTT

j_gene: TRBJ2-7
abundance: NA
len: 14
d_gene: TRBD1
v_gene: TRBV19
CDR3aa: CASMGTGGLGEQYF
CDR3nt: TGTGCCAGTATGGGGACAGGGGGCTTAGGAGAGCAGTACTTC

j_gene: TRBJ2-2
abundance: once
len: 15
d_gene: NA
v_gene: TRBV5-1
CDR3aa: CASSLDSSFTGELFF
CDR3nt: TGCGCCAGCAGCTTGGACTCCTCCTTCACCGGGGAGCTGTTTTTT

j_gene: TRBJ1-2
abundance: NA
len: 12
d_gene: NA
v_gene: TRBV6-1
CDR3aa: CASSEGAFGYTF
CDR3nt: TGTGCCAGCAGTGAAGGGGCTTTTGGCTACACCTTC

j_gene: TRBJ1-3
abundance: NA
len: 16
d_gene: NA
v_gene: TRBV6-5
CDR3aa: CASSYSRAGVGNTIYF
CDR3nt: TGTGCCAGCAGTTACTCTAGGGCAGGGGTTGGAAACACCATATATTTT

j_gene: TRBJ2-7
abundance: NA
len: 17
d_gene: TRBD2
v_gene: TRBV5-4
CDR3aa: CASSSRGGRATSYEQYF
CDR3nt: TGTGCCAGCAGTTCGAGGGGCGGGAGAGCAACGTCCTACGAGCAGTACTTC

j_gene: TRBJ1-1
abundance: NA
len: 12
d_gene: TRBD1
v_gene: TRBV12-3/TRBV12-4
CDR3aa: CASSRTGTEAFF
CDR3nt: TGTGCCAGCAGCCGGACAGGAACTGAAGCTTTCTTT

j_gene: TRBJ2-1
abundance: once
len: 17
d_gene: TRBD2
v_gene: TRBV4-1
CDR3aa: CASSQVGTSGFYNEQFF
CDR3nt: TGCGCCAGCAGCCAAGTAGGGACTAGCGGGTTTTACAATGAGCAGTTCTTC

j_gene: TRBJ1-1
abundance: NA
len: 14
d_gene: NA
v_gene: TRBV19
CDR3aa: CASSIRDMNTEAFF
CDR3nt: TGTGCCAGTAGTATCAGGGACATGAACACTGAAGCTTTCTTT

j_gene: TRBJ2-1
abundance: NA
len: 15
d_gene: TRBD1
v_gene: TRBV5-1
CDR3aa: CASSPGGTGVYEQFF
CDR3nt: TGCGCCAGCAGCCCGGGGGGGACAGGGGTTTATGAGCAGTTCTTC

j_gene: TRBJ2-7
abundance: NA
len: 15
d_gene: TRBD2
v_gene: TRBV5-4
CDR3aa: CASSSGTSGEQRPYF
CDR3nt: TGTGCCAGCAGCTCGGGGACTAGCGGGGAGCAAAGGCCGTACTTC

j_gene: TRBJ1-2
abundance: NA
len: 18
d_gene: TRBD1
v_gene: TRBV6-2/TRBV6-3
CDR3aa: CASSYSIAVTGGKRGYTF
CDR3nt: TGTGCCAGCAGTTACTCGATTGCCGTCACAGGGGGCAAAAGAGGCTACACCTTC

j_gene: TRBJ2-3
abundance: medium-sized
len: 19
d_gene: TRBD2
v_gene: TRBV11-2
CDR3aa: CASSLDLRTSGSGGDTQYF
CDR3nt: TGTGCCAGCAGCTTAGATCTCCGGACTAGCGGGAGCGGAGGAGATACGCAGTATTTT

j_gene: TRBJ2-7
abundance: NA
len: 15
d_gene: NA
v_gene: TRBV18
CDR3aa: CASSPEATETYEQYF
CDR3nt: TGTGCCAGCTCACCAGAGGCGACAGAGACCTACGAGCAGTACTTC

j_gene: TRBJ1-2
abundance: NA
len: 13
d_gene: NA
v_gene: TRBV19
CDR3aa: CASRGRGAPGYTF
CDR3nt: TGTGCCAGTAGGGGACGCGGGGCACCAGGCTACACCTTC

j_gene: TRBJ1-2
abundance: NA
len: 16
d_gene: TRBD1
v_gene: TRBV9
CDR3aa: CASSVGDRGHQDGYTF
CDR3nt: TGTGCCAGCAGCGTCGGGGACAGGGGGCATCAGGATGGCTACACCTTC

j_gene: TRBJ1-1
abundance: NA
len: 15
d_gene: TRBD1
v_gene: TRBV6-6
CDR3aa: CASSPPDRVSTEAFF
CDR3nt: TGTGCCAGCAGTCCTCCCGACAGGGTCAGCACTGAAGCTTTCTTT

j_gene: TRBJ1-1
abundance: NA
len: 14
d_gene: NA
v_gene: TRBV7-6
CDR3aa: CASSPGALGTEAFF
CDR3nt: TGTGCCAGCAGCCCAGGGGCTTTGGGCACTGAAGCTTTCTTT

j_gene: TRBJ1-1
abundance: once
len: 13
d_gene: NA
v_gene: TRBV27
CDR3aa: CASSFHTGTEAFF
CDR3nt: TGTGCCAGCAGTTTCCACACAGGAACTGAAGCTTTCTTT

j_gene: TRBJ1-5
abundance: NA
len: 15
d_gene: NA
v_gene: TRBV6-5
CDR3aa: CASRVNLQSNQPQHF
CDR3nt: TGTGCCAGCAGAGTTAATCTACAGAGCAATCAGCCCCAGCATTTT

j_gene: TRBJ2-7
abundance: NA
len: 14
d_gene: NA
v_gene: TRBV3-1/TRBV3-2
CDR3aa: CASSQDTTPHEQYF
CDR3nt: TGTGCCAGCAGCCAAGATACGACTCCCCACGAGCAGTACTTC

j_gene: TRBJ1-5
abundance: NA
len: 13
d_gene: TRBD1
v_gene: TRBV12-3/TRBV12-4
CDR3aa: CASRDRTNQPQHF
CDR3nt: TGTGCCAGCCGGGACAGAACAAATCAGCCCCAGCATTTT

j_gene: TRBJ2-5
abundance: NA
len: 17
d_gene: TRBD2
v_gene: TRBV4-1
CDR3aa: CASSQGTSSSYQETQYF
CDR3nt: TGCGCCAGCAGCCAAGGGACTAGCTCGTCGTACCAAGAGACCCAGTACTTC

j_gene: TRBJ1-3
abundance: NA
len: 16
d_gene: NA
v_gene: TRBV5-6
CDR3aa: CASSKTGQLSGNTIYF
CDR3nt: TGTGCCAGCAGCAAGACAGGACAGCTCTCTGGAAACACCATATATTTT

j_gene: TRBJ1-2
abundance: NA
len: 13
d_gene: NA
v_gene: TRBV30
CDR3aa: CAWSVQQIYGYTF
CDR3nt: TGTGCCTGGAGTGTACAACAGATCTATGGCTACACCTTC

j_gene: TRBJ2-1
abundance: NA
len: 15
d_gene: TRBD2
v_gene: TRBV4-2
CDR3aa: CASSQDPTSGDEQFF
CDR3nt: TGTGCCAGCAGCCAAGATCCTACTAGCGGTGATGAGCAGTTCTTC

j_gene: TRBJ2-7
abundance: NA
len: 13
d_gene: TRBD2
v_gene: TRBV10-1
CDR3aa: CASRTSGSYEQYF
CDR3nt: TGCGCCAGCAGGACTAGCGGCTCCTACGAGCAGTACTTC

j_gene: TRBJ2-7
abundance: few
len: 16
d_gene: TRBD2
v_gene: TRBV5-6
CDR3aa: CASSFLAGGTAYEQYF
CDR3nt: TGTGCCAGCAGCTTCTTAGCGGGAGGGACGGCCTACGAGCAGTACTTC

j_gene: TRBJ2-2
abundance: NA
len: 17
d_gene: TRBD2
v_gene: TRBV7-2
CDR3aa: CASSGRGVQRTDGELFF
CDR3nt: TGTGCCAGCAGCGGGAGGGGTGTTCAAAGGACTGATGGGGAGCTGTTTTTT

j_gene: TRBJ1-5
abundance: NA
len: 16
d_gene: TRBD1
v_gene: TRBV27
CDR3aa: CASSSQGALSNQPQHF
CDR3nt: TGTGCCAGCAGTTCACAGGGGGCGCTTAGCAATCAGCCCCAGCATTTT

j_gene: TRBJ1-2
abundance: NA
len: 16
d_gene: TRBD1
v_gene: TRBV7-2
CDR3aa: CASSLDRAGGSYGYTF
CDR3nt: TGTGCCAGCAGCTTAGATCGGGCAGGGGGTAGCTATGGCTACACCTTC

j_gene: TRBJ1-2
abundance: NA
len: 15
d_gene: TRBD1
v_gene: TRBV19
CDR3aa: CASNEGQGVHYGYTF
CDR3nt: TGTGCCAGTAACGAGGGACAGGGGGTTCACTATGGCTACACCTTC

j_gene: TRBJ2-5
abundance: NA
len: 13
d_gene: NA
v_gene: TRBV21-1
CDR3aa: CKEEGREGETQYF
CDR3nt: TGTAAAGAGGAGGGCCGGGAGGGGGAGACCCAGTACTTC

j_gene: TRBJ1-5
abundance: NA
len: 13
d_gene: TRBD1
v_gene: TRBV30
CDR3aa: CAWTGGPGQPQHF
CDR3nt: TGTGCCTGGACAGGGGGGCCCGGGCAGCCCCAGCATTTT

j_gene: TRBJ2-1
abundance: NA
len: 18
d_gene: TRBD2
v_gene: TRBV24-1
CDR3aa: CATSDFPTSGVQGNEQFF
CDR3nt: TGTGCCACCAGTGATTTCCCGACTAGCGGCGTTCAGGGTAATGAGCAGTTCTTC